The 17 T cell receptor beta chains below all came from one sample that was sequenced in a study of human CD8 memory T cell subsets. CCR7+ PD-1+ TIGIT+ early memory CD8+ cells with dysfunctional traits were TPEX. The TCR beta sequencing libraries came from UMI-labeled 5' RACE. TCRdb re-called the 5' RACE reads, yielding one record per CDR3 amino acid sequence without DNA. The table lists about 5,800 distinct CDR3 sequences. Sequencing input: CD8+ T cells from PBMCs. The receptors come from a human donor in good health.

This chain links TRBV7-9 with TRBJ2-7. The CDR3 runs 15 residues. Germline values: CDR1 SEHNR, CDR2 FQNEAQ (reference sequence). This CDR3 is CASSPKDTRTLEQYF.

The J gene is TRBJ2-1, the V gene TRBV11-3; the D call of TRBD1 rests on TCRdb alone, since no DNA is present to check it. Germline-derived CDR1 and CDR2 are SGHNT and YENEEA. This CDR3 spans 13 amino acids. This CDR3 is CASSLRGRNEQFF.

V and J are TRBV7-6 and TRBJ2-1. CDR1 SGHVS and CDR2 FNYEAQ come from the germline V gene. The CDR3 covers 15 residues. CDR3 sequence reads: CASSLASTRYNEQFF.

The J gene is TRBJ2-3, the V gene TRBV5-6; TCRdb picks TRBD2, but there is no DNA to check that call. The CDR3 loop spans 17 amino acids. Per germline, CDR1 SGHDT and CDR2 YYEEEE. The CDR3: CASSLEGQRGVTDTQYF.

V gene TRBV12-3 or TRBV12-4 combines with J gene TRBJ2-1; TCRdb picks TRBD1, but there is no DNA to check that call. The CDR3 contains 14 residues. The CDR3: CASSSRDRGYEQFF.

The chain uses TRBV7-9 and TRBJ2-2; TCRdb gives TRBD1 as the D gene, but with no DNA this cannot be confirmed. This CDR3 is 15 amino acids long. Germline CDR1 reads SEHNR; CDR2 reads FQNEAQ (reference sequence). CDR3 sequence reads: CASSLEVSGLGELFF.

CDR3 region: CAISEGHPPGETQYF. The V call is TRBV10-3, the J call TRBJ2-5; TCRdb picks TRBD1, but there is no DNA to check that call. From germline, CDR1 is ENHRY and CDR2 SYGVKD. The CDR3 loop spans 15 amino acids.

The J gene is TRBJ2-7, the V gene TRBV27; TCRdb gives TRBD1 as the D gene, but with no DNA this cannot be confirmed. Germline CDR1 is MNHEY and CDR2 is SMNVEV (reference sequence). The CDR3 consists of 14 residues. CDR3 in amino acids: CASSPSPSGAEQYF.

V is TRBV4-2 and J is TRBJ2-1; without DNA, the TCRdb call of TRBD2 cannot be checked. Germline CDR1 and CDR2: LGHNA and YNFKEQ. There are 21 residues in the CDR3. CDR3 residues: CASSQESPEALASGTLGEQFF.

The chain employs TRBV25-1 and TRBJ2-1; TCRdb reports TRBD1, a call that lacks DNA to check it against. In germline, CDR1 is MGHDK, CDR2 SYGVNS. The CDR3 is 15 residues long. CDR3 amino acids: CASSERQGVNNEQFF.

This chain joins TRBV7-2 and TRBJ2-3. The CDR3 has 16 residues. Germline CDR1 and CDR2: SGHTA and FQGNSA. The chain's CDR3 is CASSLNQALVTDTQYF. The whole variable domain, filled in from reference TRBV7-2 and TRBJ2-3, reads GAGVSQSPSNKVTEKGKDVELRCDPISGHTALYWYRQSLGQGLEFLIYFQGNSAPDKSGLPSDRFSAERTGGSVSTLTIQRTQQEDSAVYLCASSLNQALVTDTQYFGPGTRLTVL.

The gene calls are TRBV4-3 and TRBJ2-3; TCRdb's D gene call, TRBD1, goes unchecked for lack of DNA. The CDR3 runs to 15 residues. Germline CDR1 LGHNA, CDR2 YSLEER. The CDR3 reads CASSPSQGSSDTQYF.

CDR3 amino acids: CASSLSTGRNQPQHF. This chain uses TRBV27 with TRBJ1-5; TCRdb outputs TRBD1, but without DNA this stays unchecked. Germline V gives CDR1 MNHEY, CDR2 SMNVEV (reference sequence). CDR3 length: 15 residues.

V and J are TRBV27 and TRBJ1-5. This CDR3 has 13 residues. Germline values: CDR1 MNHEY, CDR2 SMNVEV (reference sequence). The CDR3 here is CASSLTSNQPQHF.

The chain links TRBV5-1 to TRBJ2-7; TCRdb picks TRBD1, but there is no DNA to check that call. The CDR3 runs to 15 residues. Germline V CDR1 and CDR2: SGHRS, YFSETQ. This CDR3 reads CASSPSGDTSYEQYF.

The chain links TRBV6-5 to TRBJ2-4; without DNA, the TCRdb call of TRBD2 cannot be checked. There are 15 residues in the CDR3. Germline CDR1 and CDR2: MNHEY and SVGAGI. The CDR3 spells CASSYSFGGEDIQYF.

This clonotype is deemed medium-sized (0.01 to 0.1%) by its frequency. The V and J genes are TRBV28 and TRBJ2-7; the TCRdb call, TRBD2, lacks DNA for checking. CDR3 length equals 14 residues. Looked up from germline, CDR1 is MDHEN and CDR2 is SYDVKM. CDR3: CASSRGTSGYEQYF. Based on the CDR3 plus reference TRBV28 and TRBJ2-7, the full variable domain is DVKVTQSSRYLVKRTGEKVFLECVQDMDHENMFWYRQDPGLGLRLIYFSYDVKMKEKGDIPEGYSVSREKKERFSLILESASTNQTSMYLCASSRGTSGYEQYFGPGTRLTVT.